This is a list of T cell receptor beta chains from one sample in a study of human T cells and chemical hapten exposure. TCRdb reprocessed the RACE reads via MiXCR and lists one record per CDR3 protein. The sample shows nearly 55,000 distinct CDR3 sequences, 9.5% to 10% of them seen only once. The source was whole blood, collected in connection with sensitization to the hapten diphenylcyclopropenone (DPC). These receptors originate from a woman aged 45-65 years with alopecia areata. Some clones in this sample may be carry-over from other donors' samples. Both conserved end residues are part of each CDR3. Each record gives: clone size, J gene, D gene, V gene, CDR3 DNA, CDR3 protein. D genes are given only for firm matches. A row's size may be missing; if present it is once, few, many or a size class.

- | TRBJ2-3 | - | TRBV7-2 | TGTGCCAGCAGTAAACGGGGTGTTGGGAGCACAGATACGCAGTATTTT | CASSKRGVGSTDTQYF
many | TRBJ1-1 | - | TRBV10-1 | TGCGCCAGCAGTGAGTGGGAACGCGCCCTGGCTTTCTTT | CASSEWERALAFF
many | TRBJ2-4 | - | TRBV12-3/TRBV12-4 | TGTGCCAGCAGTTTAGCAGGGGGGGGCCTAGCCAAAAACATTCAGTACTTC | CASSLAGGGLAKNIQYF
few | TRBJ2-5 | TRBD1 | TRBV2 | TGTGCCAGCACGGGGGACAGGGTCCAAGAGACCCAGTACTTC | CASTGDRVQETQYF
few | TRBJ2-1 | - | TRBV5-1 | TGCGCCAGCAGCCCCGGGCTCCTAGGTAATGAGCAGTTCTTC | CASSPGLLGNEQFF
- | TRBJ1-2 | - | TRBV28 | TGTGCCAGCAGCGGGGTTTTAGCTAACTATGGCTACACCTTC | CASSGVLANYGYTF
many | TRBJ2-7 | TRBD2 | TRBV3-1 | TGTGCCAGCAGCCCCGGGGGGACTAGCGGGGTATACGAGCAGTACTTC | CASSPGGTSGVYEQYF
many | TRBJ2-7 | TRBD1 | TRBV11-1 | TGTGCCAGCAGCTTTCTGGGACAGGGATCACCCAGCGAGCAGTACTTC | CASSFLGQGSPSEQYF
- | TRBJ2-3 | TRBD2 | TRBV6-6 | TGTGCCACCCTCCCTGCGGGAGGGAGCACAGATACGCAGTATTTT | CATLPAGGSTDTQYF
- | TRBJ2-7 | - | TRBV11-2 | TGTGCCAGCAGCTTAGTACTAAACTACGAGCAGTACTTC | CASSLVLNYEQYF
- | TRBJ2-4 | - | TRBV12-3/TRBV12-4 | TGTGCCAGCAGTCACAGGGTTGGGGCCAAAAACATTCAGTACTTC | CASSHRVGAKNIQYF
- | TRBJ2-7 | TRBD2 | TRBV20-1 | TGCAGTGCTAGAGATCGGCGGGAGTTCTTCGAGCAGTACTTC | CSARDRREFFEQYF
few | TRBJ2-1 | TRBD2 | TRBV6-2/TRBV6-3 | TGTGCCAGCAGTCAGACTAGCGGGAGGGCCTCCTACAATGAGCAGTTCTTC | CASSQTSGRASYNEQFF
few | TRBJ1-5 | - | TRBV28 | TGTGCCAGCAGTTTGATGGGGGGGACCAATCAGCCCCAGCATTTT | CASSLMGGTNQPQHF
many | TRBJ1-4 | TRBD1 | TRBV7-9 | TGTGCCAGCAGGACAGGGGGGAATGAAAAACTGTTTTTT | CASRTGGNEKLFF
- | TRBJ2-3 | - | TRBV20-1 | TGCAGTGCGCGGACAGGAATTACGGGGGGGACACCGCAGTATTTT | CSARTGITGGTPQYF
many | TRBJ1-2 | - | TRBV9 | TGTGCCAGCAACCGACAGCACTATGGCTACACCTTC | CASNRQHYGYTF
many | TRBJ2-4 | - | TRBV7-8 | TGTGCCAGCAGCCCCATCGTTGGCAAAAACATTCAGTACTTC | CASSPIVGKNIQYF
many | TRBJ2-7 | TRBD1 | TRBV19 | TGTGCCAGTAGCAGGGGACAGGGCACCGAGCAGTACTTC | CASSRGQGTEQYF
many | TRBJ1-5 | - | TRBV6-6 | TGTGCCAGCAGTTCCGGTCGTCAGCCCCAGCATTTT | CASSSGRQPQHF
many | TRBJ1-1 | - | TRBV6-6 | TGTGCCAGCAGTTACTCGAGGAACACTGAAGCTTTCTTT | CASSYSRNTEAFF
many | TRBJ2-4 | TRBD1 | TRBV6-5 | TGTGCCAGCAGTAGGGGGCAGGGGGTCCTCAAAAACATTCAGTACTTC | CASSRGQGVLKNIQYF
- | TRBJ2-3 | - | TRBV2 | TGTGCCATCAGACTAGGTAGCACAGATACGCAGTATTTT | CAIRLGSTDTQYF